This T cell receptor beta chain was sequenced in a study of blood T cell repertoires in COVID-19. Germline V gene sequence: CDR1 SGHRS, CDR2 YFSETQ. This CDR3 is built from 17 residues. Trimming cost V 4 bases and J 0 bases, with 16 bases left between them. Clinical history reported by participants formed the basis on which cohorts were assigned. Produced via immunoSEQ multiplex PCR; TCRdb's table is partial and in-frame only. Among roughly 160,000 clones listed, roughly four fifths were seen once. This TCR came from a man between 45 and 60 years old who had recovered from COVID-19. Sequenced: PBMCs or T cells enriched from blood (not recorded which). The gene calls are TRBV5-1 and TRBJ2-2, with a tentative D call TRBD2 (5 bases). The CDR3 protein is CASSQSGRSANTGELFF. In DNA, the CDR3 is TGCGCCAGCAGCCAAAGCGGACGGAGCGCGAACACCGGGGAGCTGTTTTTT.